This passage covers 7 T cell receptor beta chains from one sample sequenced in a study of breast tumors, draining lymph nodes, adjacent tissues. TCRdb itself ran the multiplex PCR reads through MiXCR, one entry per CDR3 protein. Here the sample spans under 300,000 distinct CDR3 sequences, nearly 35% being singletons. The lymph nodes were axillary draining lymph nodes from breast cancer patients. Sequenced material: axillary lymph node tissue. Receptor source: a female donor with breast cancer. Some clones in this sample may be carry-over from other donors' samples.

The CDR3 nucleotides are TGTGCCAGCAGCTTCCGCAATCAGCCCCAGCATTTT. As protein: CASSFRNQPQHF. The chain has TRBV7-9 and TRBJ1-5, with D unclear. Germline V gene sequence: CDR1 SEHNR, CDR2 FQNEAQ (reference sequence). The V gene lost 3 bases and the J gene lost 2 bases, with 2 bases spanning the gap. The CDR3 is made up of 12 amino acids.

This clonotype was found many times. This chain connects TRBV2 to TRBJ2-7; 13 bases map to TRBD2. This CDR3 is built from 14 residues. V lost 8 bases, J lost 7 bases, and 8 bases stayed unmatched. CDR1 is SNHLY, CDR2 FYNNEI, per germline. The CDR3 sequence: CASDWGLAGYEQYF. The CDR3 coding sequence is TGTGCCAGCGATTGGGGACTAGCGGGATATGAGCAGTACTTC.

The CDR3 nucleotides read TGTGCCATCAGGCCCGGGACAGGGGGCTACGAGCAGTACTTC. It codes for CAIRPGTGGYEQYF. The chain recombines TRBV10-3 with TRBJ2-7; TRBD1 aligns across 11 bases. CDR1 and CDR2 (germline): ENHRY, SYGVKD. The CDR3 is 14 amino acids. The V gene end was trimmed by 6 bases and the J gene end by 3 bases; junction bases not matched to a gene: 4.

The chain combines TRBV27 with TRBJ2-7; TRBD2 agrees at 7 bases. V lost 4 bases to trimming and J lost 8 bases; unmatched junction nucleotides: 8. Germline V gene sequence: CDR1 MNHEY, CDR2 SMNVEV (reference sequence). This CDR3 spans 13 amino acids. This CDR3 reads CASSSTSSSKQYF. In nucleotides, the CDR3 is TGTGCCAGCAGTTCGACTAGCTCAAGTAAGCAGTACTTC.

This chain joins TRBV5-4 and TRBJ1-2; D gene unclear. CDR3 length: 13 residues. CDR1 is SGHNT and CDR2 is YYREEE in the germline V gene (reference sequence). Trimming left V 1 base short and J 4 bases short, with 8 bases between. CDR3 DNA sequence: TGTGCCAGCAGCTTGTGGCAAGGCTATGGCTACACCTTC. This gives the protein CASSLWQGYGYTF.

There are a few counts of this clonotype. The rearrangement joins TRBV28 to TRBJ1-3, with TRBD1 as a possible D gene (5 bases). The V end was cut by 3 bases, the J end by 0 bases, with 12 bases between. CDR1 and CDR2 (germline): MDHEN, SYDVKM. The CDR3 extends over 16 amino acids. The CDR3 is CASSLGQVVSGNTIYF. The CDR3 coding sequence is TGTGCCAGCAGTTTGGGGCAGGTGGTCTCTGGAAACACCATATATTTT.

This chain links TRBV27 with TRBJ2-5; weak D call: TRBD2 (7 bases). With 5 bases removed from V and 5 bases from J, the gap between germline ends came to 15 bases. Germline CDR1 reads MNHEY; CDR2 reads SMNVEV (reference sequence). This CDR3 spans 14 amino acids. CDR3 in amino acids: CASSKGGGGETQYF. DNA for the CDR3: TGTGCCAGCAGTAAAGGTGGGGGGGGCGAGACCCAGTACTTC.